This T cell receptor beta chain was found in a study of naive and memory T cell subsets. Study results and limitations: Naive repertoires, especially CD8, held a few larger clonotypes, possibly memory cells re-expressing CD45RA.

CDR1 is LGHNA, CDR2 YNFKEQ, per germline. Between the trimmed V and J ends, which lost 0 bases and 3 bases, there was a span of 18 bases. The CDR3 totals 18 residues. An equimolar mix of two oligonucleotides served as the beta constant-region primer for TRBC1 and TRBC2. Nested alpha and beta constant-region primers with the SP2 primer drove four PCR rounds on ligated cDNA. One entry per CDR3 protein results from TCRdb running MiXCR on the UMI-ligation and nested PCR reads. The repertoire holds around 160,000 distinct CDR3 sequences, with roughly 22% as singletons. Comment on this clonotype: The antigen is unknown.

The J gene is TRBJ2-1, the V gene TRBV4-2; D remains ambiguous. The clonotype originates from a human donor in good health. Source material: naive CD4+ T cells from blood. CDR3 in amino acids: CASSQDQRPGTIYNEQFF. In DNA, the CDR3 is TGTGCCAGCAGCCAAGATCAGCGACCCGGCACAATCTACAATGAGCAGTTCTTC.